Listed below are T cell receptor beta chains from one sample, sequenced in a study of cytotoxic CD8 clonotypes in ibrutinib-treated CLL. Generated by immunoSEQ multiplex PCR, the TCRdb table keeps only in-frame clones and is missing some. The profile shows about 130,000 clones, 79% of them singletons. The starting material was PBMCs, obtained after 12 months of ibrutinib treatment. The receptor set was obtained from a human donor with chronic lymphocytic leukemia. Both conserved end residues are part of each CDR3. Fields, in order: CDR3 length, V gene, CDR3 protein.

length: 17
V: TRBV7-9
CDR3: CASSLAPRLAWTDTQYF

length: 15
V: TRBV4-2
CDR3: CASSQAGQGPYEQYF

length: 15
V: TRBV7-3
CDR3: CASSLLATGSDTQYF

length: 13
V: TRBV18
CDR3: CASSPPIREGAFF

length: 16
V: TRBV6-6
CDR3: CASSSRLEPKYNEQFF

length: 13
V: TRBV10-3
CDR3: CAITRSSGNTIYF

length: 15
V: TRBV6-4
CDR3: CASSELAGGSNEQFF

length: 12
V: TRBV28
CDR3: CASGTSGREQFF

length: 16
V: TRBV7-2
CDR3: CASRQSGTGATYEQYF

length: 15
V: TRBV28
CDR3: CASSQTWGSNQPQHF

length: 14
V: TRBV30
CDR3: CAWRVTGGSYEQYF

length: 13
V: TRBV18
CDR3: CASSPPGDPGYTF

length: 14
V: TRBV19
CDR3: CASSTQVNAYEQYF

length: 15
V: TRBV7-6
CDR3: CASSLGQGLSYEQYF

length: 11
V: TRBV20-1
CDR3: CSASPRGEQYF

length: 15
V: TRBV2
CDR3: CASSESRVGGETQYF

length: 14
V: TRBV11-3
CDR3: CASSRTRGTGELFF

length: 14
V: TRBV11-2
CDR3: CASGRTSGSNEQFF

length: 15
V: TRBV29-1
CDR3: CSVEDPTGGAYEQYF

length: 13
V: TRBV7-2
CDR3: CASSLIGANVLTF

length: 13
V: TRBV18
CDR3: CASSPGGANEQFF

length: 15
V: TRBV5-1
CDR3: CASSYDRPPYNEQFF

length: 17
V: TRBV2
CDR3: CARDLTSGSPNYNEQFF

length: 13
V: TRBV19
CDR3: CASSVSGTQPQHF

length: 14
V: TRBV4-3
CDR3: CASAPDRVNNEQFF

length: 15
V: TRBV27
CDR3: CASSLSRGAWTEAFF

length: 16
V: TRBV28
CDR3: CASSPRTGGMNQPQHF

length: 13
V: TRBV6-5
CDR3: CASSDWGLQPQHF

length: 15
V: TRBV18
CDR3: CASSPFDRVEYGYTF

length: 13
V: TRBV28
CDR3: CASTTDREGEAFF

length: 18
V: TRBV6-1
CDR3: CASSEKWERGRWVYEQYF

length: 14
V: TRBV5-4
CDR3: CASSLVGQGYGYTF

length: 15
V: TRBV6-5
CDR3: CASSHGTEITDTQYF

length: 12
V: TRBV25-1
CDR3: CASSESTDTQYF

length: 14
V: TRBV2
CDR3: CASKGREIYNEQFF

length: 14
V: TRBV6-5
CDR3: CASSYFLTNTEAFF

length: 14
V: TRBV19
CDR3: CASSIYGRSHEQFF

length: 17
V: TRBV27
CDR3: CASSLSGQGRFGNTIYF

length: 12
V: TRBV30
CDR3: CAWNPGAGSAFF

length: 16
V: TRBV6-5
CDR3: CASSYSNTGSGNTIYF

length: 14
V: TRBV5-4
CDR3: CASSFSRANTEAFF

length: 12
V: TRBV6-1
CDR3: CASSESSSEQYF

length: 14
V: TRBV16
CDR3: CASSMNTGGNTIYF

length: 16
V: TRBV19
CDR3: CASSPLGGGQYNEQFF

length: 18
V: TRBV15
CDR3: CATSRDPFLPGQYNEQFF

length: 14
V: TRBV12-5
CDR3: CASLGLANTGELFF